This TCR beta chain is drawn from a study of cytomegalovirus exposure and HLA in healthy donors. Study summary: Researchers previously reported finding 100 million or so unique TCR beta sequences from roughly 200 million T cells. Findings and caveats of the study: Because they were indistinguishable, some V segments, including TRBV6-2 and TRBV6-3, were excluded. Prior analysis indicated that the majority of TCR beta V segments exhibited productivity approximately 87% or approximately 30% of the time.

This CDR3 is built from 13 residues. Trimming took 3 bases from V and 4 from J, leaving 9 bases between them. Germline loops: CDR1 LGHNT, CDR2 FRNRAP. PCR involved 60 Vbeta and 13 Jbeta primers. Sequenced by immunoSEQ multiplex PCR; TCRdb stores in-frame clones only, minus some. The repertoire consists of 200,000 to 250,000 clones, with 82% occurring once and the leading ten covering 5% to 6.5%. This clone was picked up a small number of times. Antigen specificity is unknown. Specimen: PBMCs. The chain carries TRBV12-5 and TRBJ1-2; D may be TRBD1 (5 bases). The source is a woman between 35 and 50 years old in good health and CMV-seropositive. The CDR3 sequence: CASGLQDLYGYTF. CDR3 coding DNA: TGTGCTAGTGGTTTACAGGACCTCTATGGCTACACCTTC. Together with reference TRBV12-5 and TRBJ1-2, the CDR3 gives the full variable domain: DARVTQTPRHKVTEMGQEVTMRCQPILGHNTVFWYRQTMMQGLELLAYFRNRAPLDDSGMPKDRFSAEMPDATLATLKIQPSEPRDSAVYFCASGLQDLYGYTFGSGTRLTVV.